This TCR beta chain comes out of a study of T cell repertoires in cytomegalovirus infection. Study-level background: Public TCR beta signatures indicated both CMV infection and matching HLA type. Regarding the study as a whole: Carriers of CMV and the relevant HLA type were discriminated by public TCR beta frequency. The ex vivo response was dominated by HLA-C-restricted CMV-specific TCR beta clonotypes.

There are a few counts of this clonotype. What it binds is unknown. TCRdb analysed the reads with MiXCR anew, one entry per CDR3 protein. The data contain about 490,000 distinct CDR3 sequences, 26% of them singletons. The clonotype was recovered from a human donor in good health (CMV status not recorded). Some clones in this sample may be carry-over from other donors' samples. The sequenced sample consisted of PBMCs.

The CDR3 sequence: CASSLAGGPSYEQYF. As DNA, the CDR3 is TGTGCCAGCAGTTTAGCGGGAGGCCCCTCCTACGAGCAGTACTTC. The chain links TRBV12-3 or TRBV12-4 to TRBJ2-7, with a tentative D call TRBD2 (6 bases). The CDR3 spans 15 residues. Trimming cost V 0 bases and J 0 bases, with 9 bases left between them.